Sequencing of this T cell receptor beta chain was carried out in a study of blood T cell repertoires in COVID-19. At the level of the study: COVID-19 samples from acute and convalescent phases originated in the United States, Italy and Spain.

The CDR3 runs to 12 residues. The V end was cut by 4 bases, the J end by 9 bases, with 10 bases between. Germline CDR1 is ENHRY and CDR2 is SYGVKD. Libraries were prepared by immunoSEQ multiplex PCR; TCRdb keeps only in-frame clonotypes and omits some of them. The sample lists around 140,000 clones; approximately 85% were seen once. The rearrangement uses TRBV10-3 and TRBJ2-1; a weak D match, TRBD2 (5 bases). Sequenced: PBMCs or T cells enriched from blood (not recorded which). The clonotype comes from a woman between 50 and 59 years old with acute COVID-19. The CDR3 nucleotides are TGTGCCATCAGTGGCACTAGTTCTGAGCAGTTCTTC. Translating gives CAISGTSSEQFF.